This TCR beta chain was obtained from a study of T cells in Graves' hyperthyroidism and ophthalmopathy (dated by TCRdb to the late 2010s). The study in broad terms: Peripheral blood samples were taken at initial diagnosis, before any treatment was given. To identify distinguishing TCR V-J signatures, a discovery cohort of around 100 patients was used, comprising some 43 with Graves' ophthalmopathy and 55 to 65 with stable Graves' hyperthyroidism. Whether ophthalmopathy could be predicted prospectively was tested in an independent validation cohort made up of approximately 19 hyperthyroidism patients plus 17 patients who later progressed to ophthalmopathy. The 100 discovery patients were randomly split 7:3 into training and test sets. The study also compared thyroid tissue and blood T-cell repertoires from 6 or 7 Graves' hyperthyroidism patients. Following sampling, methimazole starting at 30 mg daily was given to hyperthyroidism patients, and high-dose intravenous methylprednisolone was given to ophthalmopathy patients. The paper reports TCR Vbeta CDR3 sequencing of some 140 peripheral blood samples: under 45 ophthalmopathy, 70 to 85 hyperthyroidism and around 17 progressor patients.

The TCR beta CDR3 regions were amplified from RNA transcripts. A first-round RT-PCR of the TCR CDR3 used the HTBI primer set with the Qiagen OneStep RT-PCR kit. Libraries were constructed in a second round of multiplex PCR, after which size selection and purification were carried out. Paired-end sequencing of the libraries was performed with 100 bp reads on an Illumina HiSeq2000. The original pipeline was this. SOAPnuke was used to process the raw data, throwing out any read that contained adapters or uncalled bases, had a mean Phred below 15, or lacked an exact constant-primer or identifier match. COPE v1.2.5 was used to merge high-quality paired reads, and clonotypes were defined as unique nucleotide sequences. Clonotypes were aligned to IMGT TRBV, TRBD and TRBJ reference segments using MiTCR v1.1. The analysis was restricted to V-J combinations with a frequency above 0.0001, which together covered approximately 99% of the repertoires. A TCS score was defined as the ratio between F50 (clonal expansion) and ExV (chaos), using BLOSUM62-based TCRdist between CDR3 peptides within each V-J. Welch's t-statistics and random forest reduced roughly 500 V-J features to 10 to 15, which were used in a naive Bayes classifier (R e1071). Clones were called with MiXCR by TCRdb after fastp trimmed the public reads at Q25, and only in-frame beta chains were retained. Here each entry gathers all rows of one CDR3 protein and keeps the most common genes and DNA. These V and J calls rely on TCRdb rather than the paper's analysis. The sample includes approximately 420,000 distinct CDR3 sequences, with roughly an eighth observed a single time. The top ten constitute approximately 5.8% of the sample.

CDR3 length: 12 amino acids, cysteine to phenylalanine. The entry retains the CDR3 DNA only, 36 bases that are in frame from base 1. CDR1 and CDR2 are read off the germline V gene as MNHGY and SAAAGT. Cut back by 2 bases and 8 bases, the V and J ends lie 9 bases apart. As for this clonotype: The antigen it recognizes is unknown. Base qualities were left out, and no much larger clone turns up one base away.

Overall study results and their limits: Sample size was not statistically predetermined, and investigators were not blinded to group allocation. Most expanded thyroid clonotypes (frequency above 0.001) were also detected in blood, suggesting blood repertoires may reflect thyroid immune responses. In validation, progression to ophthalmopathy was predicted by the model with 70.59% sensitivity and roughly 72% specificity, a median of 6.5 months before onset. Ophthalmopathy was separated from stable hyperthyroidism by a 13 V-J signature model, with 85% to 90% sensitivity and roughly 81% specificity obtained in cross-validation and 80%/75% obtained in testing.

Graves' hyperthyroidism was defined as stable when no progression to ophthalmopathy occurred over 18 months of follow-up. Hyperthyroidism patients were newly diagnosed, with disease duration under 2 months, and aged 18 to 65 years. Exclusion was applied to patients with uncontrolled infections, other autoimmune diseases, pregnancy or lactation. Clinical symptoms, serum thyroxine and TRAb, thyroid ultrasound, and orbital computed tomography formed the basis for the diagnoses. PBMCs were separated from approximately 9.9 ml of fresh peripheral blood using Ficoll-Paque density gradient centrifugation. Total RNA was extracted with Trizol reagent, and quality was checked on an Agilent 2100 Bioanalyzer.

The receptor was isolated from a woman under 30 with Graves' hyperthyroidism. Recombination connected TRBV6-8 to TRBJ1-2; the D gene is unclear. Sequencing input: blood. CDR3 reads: CASSYGREGYTF. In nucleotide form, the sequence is TGTGCCAGCAGTTACGGTCGGGAAGGCTACACCTTC.